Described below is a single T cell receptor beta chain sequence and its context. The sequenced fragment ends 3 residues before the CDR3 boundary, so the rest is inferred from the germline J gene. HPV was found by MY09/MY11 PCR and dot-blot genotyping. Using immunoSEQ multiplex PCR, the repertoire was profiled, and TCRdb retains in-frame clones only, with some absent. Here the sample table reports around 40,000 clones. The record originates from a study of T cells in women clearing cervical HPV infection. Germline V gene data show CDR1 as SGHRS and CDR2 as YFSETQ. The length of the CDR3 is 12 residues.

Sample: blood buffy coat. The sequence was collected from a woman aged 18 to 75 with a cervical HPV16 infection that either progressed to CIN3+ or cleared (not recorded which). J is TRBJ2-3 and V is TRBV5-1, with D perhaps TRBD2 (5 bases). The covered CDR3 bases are TGCGCCAGCAGCCCCGCCGGGGAGACG. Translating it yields CASSPAGET. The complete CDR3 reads CASSPAGETQYF.